This T cell receptor beta chain was identified in a study of T cell changes during pregnancy in multiple sclerosis. The V gene's germline CDR1 is SGHRS and CDR2 YFSETQ. V shed 4 bases and J shed 0 bases, with 13 bases lying between them. The CDR3 consists of 15 residues. TCRdb's copy holds only in-frame clones and misses some; the assay was immunoSEQ multiplex PCR. In the table there are about 70,000 clones, around 92% of which are singletons. Sample: peripheral blood, taken in the first trimester of pregnancy. The chain has TRBV5-1 and TRBJ1-1; maybe TRBD1 (6 bases). The clonotype comes from a female donor with multiple sclerosis, enrolled in a pregnancy study. In nucleotides, the CDR3 is TGCGCCAGCAGCCGGGAGGGGGACATGAACACTGAAGCTTTCTTT. Translation gives CASSREGDMNTEAFF.